Presented here are 32 T cell receptor beta chains from one specimen sequenced in a study of cytomegalovirus exposure and HLA in healthy donors. Clones were sequenced by immunoSEQ multiplex PCR, and TCRdb holds only the in-frame ones, with some missing. The table includes about 160,000 clones, about 86% detected once. Sequencing was done on a sample of PBMCs. The receptors derive from a woman younger than 30 in good health and CMV-seronegative.

The chain joins TRBV4-1 to TRBJ1-4; TRBD1 is a possible D gene (5 bases). This CDR3 is built from 16 residues. CDR1 MGHRA and CDR2 YSYEKL come from the germline V gene. V dropped 4 bases and J dropped 7 bases, with 19 bases sitting between them. This CDR3 reads CASSPEPGRVGEKLFF. Written as DNA, the CDR3 is TGCGCCAGCAGCCCTGAGCCTGGCAGGGTGGGTGAAAAACTGTTTTTT.

This chain links TRBV10-3 with TRBJ1-1; possibly TRBD1 for D (5 bases). CDR3 length equals 13 residues. With 7 bases removed from V and 11 bases from J, the gap between germline ends came to 20 bases. Germline V lookup: CDR1 ENHRY, CDR2 SYGVKD. The CDR3 region is CAIKEEGSPGAFF. CDR3 in DNA: TGTGCCATCAAGGAGGAGGGGAGTCCAGGGGCTTTCTTT.

The chain carries TRBV18 and TRBJ2-1, with TRBD2 identical over 8 bases. Looked up from germline, CDR1 is KGHSH and CDR2 is LQKENI. Trimming took 0 bases from V and 5 from J; bases not matched to a gene: 6. This CDR3 has 16 amino acids. CDR3 sequence reads: CASSPPTGLDNNEQFF. As DNA, the CDR3 is TGTGCCAGCTCACCACCGACGGGACTAGATAACAATGAGCAGTTCTTC.

The chain's CDR3 is CASSETSGGAGELFF. The DNA of the CDR3 is TGTGCCAGCAGTGAGACTAGCGGGGGGGCCGGGGAGCTGTTTTTT. This rearrangement joins TRBV6-1 to TRBJ2-2, with 14 bases aligning to TRBD2. The V segment lost 3 bases and the J segment 6 bases; nucleotides outside the gene matches: 0. Germline assignment: CDR1 MNHNS and CDR2 SASEGT. The CDR3 runs to 15 residues.

The genes are TRBV5-6 and TRBJ1-5; D is unresolved. This CDR3 has 14 residues. CDR1 SGHDT and CDR2 YYEEEE come from the germline V gene. The V and J ends lost 4 bases and 0 bases respectively, with 8 bases between them. The CDR3 protein is CASSPYGSNQPQHF. The CDR3 DNA is TGTGCCAGCAGCCCCTACGGTAGCAATCAGCCCCAGCATTTT.

CDR3 loop: CASSPGTALEVYGYTF. CDR3 nucleotide sequence: TGTGCCAGCAGCCCGGGGACAGCCCTAGAGGTCTATGGCTACACCTTC. This chain uses TRBV7-9 with TRBJ1-2; 7 nucleotides match TRBD1. The ends lost 5 bases at V and 4 bases at J; junction bases unmatched: 13. The CDR3 length is 16 residues. The V gene's germline CDR1 is SEHNR and CDR2 FQNEAQ (reference sequence).

This clone showed up many times. Other DNA variants within this sample encode the same CDR3. The J gene is TRBJ1-2, the V gene TRBV9, with D possibly matching TRBD1 (6 bases). Germline V gene lookup returns CDR1 SGDLS and CDR2 YYNGEE. The CDR3 covers 11 residues. Deletions cut 4 bases from V and 8 bases from J, with 9 bases between. CDR3 residues: CASSSRGGYTF. In nucleotides, the CDR3 is TGTGCCAGCAGCTCCAGGGGAGGCTACACCTTC.

The rearrangement uses TRBV9 and TRBJ2-2; 7 bases align to TRBD1. The CDR3 is 13 residues long. The junction had 6 bases not matched to a gene; V was cut back by 8 bases and J by 5 bases. Germline V gene data show CDR1 as SGDLS and CDR2 as YYNGEE. This CDR3 is CASNRGATGELFF. CDR3 bases: TGTGCCAGTAACAGGGGCGCAACCGGGGAGCTGTTTTTT.

This chain links TRBV29-1 with TRBJ2-7; D is perhaps TRBD2 (5 bases). The V gene's germline CDR1 is SQVTM and CDR2 ANQGSEA. Trimming took 5 bases from V and 2 from J, leaving 13 bases between them. This CDR3 contains 13 residues. The CDR3 DNA is TGCAGCGTTCGACCGGACGGGACCTACGAGCAGTACTTC. It yields the protein CSVRPDGTYEQYF.

The V call is TRBV27, the J call TRBJ2-5; the D gene is possibly TRBD1 (6 bases). From germline, CDR1 is MNHEY and CDR2 SMNVEV (reference sequence). The V end lost 6 bases, the J end lost 0 bases, and 17 bases lay between the germline ends. This CDR3 has 16 residues. CDR3 sequence (DNA): TGTGCCAGCAGCCATTCCCCCGGGACATACCAAGAGACCCAGTACTTC. Translation: CASSHSPGTYQETQYF.

The CDR3 nucleotides are TGTGCCAGCAGCTCGTCAGGGGGCGCGTCCCTTACCTACGAGCAGTACTTC. Its translation: CASSSSGGASLTYEQYF. This chain uses TRBV5-4 with TRBJ2-7; 8 bases map to TRBD1. V gave up 3 bases and J gave up 2 bases; unmatched junction bases: 13. The V gene's germline CDR1 is SGHNT and CDR2 YYREEE (reference sequence). This CDR3 spans 17 amino acids.

To note about this clone: Other DNA sequences in the sample encode the same CDR3. The chain uses TRBV18 and TRBJ1-3; D not resolved. Germline V gene lookup returns CDR1 KGHSH and CDR2 LQKENI. Trimming cost V 3 bases and J 0 bases, with 6 bases left between them. The CDR3 is 14 residues long. CDR3 sequence: CASSPDSSGNTIYF. The CDR3 DNA reads TGTGCCAGCTCACCTGACTCCTCTGGAAACACCATATATTTT.

The V and J genes are TRBV5-1 and TRBJ2-3; 9 positions match TRBD1. CDR3 length: 17 residues. V was clipped by 0 bases and J by 6 bases; unmatched bases: 11. Germline V gene data show CDR1 as SGHRS and CDR2 as YFSETQ. Here the CDR3 reads CASSLGPETGGVDTQYF. CDR3 DNA: TGCGCCAGCAGCTTGGGCCCTGAGACAGGGGGTGTTGATACGCAGTATTTT. Together with reference TRBV5-1 and TRBJ2-3, the CDR3 gives the full variable domain: KAGVTQTPRYLIKTRGQQVTLSCSPISGHRSVSWYQQTPGQGLQFLFEYFSETQRNKGNFPGRFSGRQFSNSRSEMNVSTLELGDSALYLCASSLGPETGGVDTQYFGPGTRLTVL.

The V and J genes are TRBV23-1 and TRBJ2-1; TRBD1 aligns across 7 bases. TRBV23-1 has ORF status, its function being uncertain. The junction had 9 bases not matched to a gene; V was cut back by 0 bases and J by 1 base. This CDR3 spans 18 amino acids. The CDR3 DNA reads as TGCGCCAGCAGTCAATCTAGAGGGGGCCTGGTGTCCTACAATGAGCAGTTCTTC. Protein product: CASSQSRGGLVSYNEQFF.

The rearrangement uses TRBV6-1 and TRBJ2-2; no reliable D call. Germline lookup yields CDR1 MNHNS and CDR2 SASEGT. V shed 7 bases and J shed 5 bases, with 14 bases lying between them. The CDR3 is 14 residues long. CDR3 in DNA: TGTGCCAGCATCTCCATCTATTTGACCGGGGAGCTGTTTTTT. Its protein is CASISIYLTGELFF.

V is TRBV7-8 and J is TRBJ1-2; D not certain. Germline loops: CDR1 SGHVS, CDR2 FQNEAQ. The ends were cut back, 2 bases at V and 7 bases at J, with 8 bases in the middle. The CDR3 is 12 residues long. The CDR3 spells CASSLISGGYTF. The CDR3 region has the DNA TGTGCCAGCAGCTTAATATCGGGTGGCTACACCTTC.

The chain has TRBV14 and TRBJ1-3, with D unresolved. This CDR3 is 15 amino acids long. CDR1 is SGHDN, CDR2 FVKESK, per germline. Trimming pared 1 base from V and 4 bases from J, leaving 11 bases between. The CDR3 spells CASSQGRGPGNTIYF. The DNA for the CDR3 is TGTGCCAGCAGCCAAGGTAGAGGGCCGGGAAACACCATATATTTT.

This chain joins TRBV7-9 and TRBJ2-1, with 8 bases identical to TRBD2. The V gene end was trimmed by 2 bases and the J gene end by 7 bases; junction bases not matched to a gene: 7. The CDR3 runs 15 residues. Germline loops: CDR1 SEHNR, CDR2 FQNEAQ (reference sequence). The CDR3 nucleotides read TGTGCCAGCAGCTTATCCGGGACTAGGAGAAATGAGCAGTTCTTC. It is translated as CASSLSGTRRNEQFF. Full variable domain (missing parts from reference TRBV7-9 and TRBJ2-1): DTGVSQNPRHKITKRGQNVTFRCDPISEHNRLYWYRQTLGQGPEFLTYFQNEAQLEKSRLLSDRFSAERPKGSFSTLEIQRTEQGDSAMYLCASSLSGTRRNEQFFGPGTRLTVL.

The rearrangement uses TRBV4-3 and TRBJ1-2; tentatively, D is TRBD1 (5 bases). CDR1 is LGHNA, CDR2 YSLEER, per germline. V lost 0 bases and J 3 bases, leaving 8 bases between the germline ends. This CDR3 has 14 residues. The CDR3 DNA reads as TGCGCCAGCAGCCAAGACAGGGATCACTATGGCTACACCTTC. This translates into CASSQDRDHYGYTF.

In DNA form, the CDR3 reads TGTGCCAGCAGCGAATCACAGGGGGGAGCCGCTGAAGCTTTCTTT. Its protein is CASSESQGGAAEAFF. The chain carries TRBV6-4 and TRBJ1-1, with TRBD1 identical over 8 bases. The CDR3 runs 15 residues. The trim removed 6 bases at V and 6 bases at J, leaving 12 bases unmatched. Germline CDR1 reads MRHNA; CDR2 reads SNTAGT.

This sequence joins TRBV4-3 and TRBJ1-1, with 7 bases that match TRBD1. This CDR3 is 15 amino acids long. The V gene's germline CDR1 is LGHNA and CDR2 YSLEER. With 6 bases clipped from V and 0 bases from J, the junction kept 7 bases outside the gene matches. CDR3 bases: TGCGCCAGCAGAAAGACAGGGCTTATGAACACTGAAGCTTTCTTT. Residues: CASRKTGLMNTEAFF.

The chain joins TRBV2 to TRBJ1-5; possibly TRBD1 for D (6 bases). Germline V gives CDR1 SNHLY, CDR2 FYNNEI. V was clipped by 8 bases and J by 4 bases, with 15 bases between them. CDR3 length: 14 residues. The CDR3 nucleotides read TGTGCCAGCGGACTGGACAGAAGTAATCAGCCCCAGCATTTT. Amino acid sequence: CASGLDRSNQPQHF.

This rearrangement joins TRBV6-4 to TRBJ2-1; 9 nucleotides line up with TRBD1. This CDR3 has 18 amino acids. CDR1 and CDR2 from the germline V gene are MRHNA and SNTAGT. After removal of 3 bases from V and 1 base from J, the junction contained 10 bases not matched to a gene. CDR3 DNA: TGTGCCAGCAGTGAGGGCCCGGGACAGGGCGGATCCTACAATGAGCAGTTCTTC. It translates to CASSEGPGQGGSYNEQFF.

The CDR3: CASSFPGQTNEQFF. For the CDR3, the DNA is TGTGCCAGCAGTTTCCCGGGACAAACTAATGAGCAGTTCTTC. The chain is built from TRBV27 and TRBJ2-1; D perhaps matches TRBD1 (6 bases). CDR3 length: 14 residues. CDR1 and CDR2 from the germline V gene are MNHEY and SMNVEV (reference sequence). V dropped 3 bases and J dropped 7 bases, with 13 bases sitting between them.

This chain connects TRBV14 to TRBJ2-1; D perhaps matches TRBD1 (5 bases). CDR3 length equals 14 residues. Per germline, CDR1 SGHDN and CDR2 FVKESK. Trimming removed 1 base at V and 4 bases at J, with 8 bases between. The CDR3 nucleotides are TGTGCCAGCAGCCAAGTGACAGTATACAATGAGCAGTTCTTC. This sequence encodes CASSQVTVYNEQFF.

The CDR3 nucleotides read TGTGCCAGTAGTATTGGAGGGGGCGGGAGCAATCAGCCCCAGCATTTT. It translates to CASSIGGGGSNQPQHF. The chain carries TRBV19 and TRBJ1-5; 7 bases line up with TRBD1. The CDR3 totals 16 residues. Unmatched junction bases numbered 6, after V lost 3 bases and J lost 1 base. The germline CDR1 and CDR2 sequences are LNHDA and SQIVND (reference sequence).

CDR3 nucleotide sequence: TGTGCCAGCAGCGTTCGACAATCTACGATCTACGAGCAGTACTTC. This encodes CASSVRQSTIYEQYF. This chain joins TRBV7-9 and TRBJ2-7; the D is unclear. This CDR3 region has 15 residues. V shed 5 bases and J shed 3 bases, with 17 bases lying between them. The germline gives CDR1 SEHNR, CDR2 FQNEAQ (reference sequence). The full variable domain, with the rest looked up from reference TRBV7-9 and TRBJ2-7, is DTGVSQNPRHKITKRGQNVTFRCDPISEHNRLYWYRQTLGQGPEFLTYFQNEAQLEKSRLLSDRFSAERPKGSFSTLEIQRTEQGDSAMYLCASSVRQSTIYEQYFGPGTRLTVT.

J is TRBJ1-4 and V is TRBV4-3; D may be TRBD1 (5 bases). V lost 0 bases, J lost 13 bases, and 12 bases lay in between. The germline V gene has CDR1 LGHNA and CDR2 YSLEER. The length of the CDR3 is 13 residues. The CDR3 spells CASSQDMGEGLFF. The CDR3 DNA is TGCGCCAGCAGCCAAGATATGGGGGAGGGACTGTTTTTT.

V is TRBV30 and J is TRBJ1-1, with D tentatively TRBD1 (5 bases). The CDR3 has 12 amino acids. Germline CDR1 is GTSNPN and CDR2 is SVGIG (reference sequence). The CDR3 nucleotides read TGTGTCCTAAAGGCAAGGGGCACTGAAGCTTTCTTT. As protein: CVLKARGTEAFF.

A few counts support this clone. This chain uses TRBV29-1 with TRBJ1-6; 7 bases match TRBD1. V trimming: 4 bases; J trimming: 2 bases; junction bases outside the gene matches: 2. Germline CDR1 SQVTM, CDR2 ANQGSEA. This CDR3 spans 14 amino acids. CDR3 DNA: TGCAGCGTTGCTGACAGGGCCTATAATTCACCCCTCCACTTT. It codes for CSVADRAYNSPLHF.

The chain carries TRBV20-1 and TRBJ1-1; 8 nucleotides align to TRBD1. There are 11 residues in the CDR3. After removal of 5 bases from V and 7 bases from J, the junction contained 3 bases not matched to a gene. Germline CDR1 DFQATT, CDR2 SNEGSKA (reference sequence). CDR3 in DNA: TGCAGTGCTCACGACAGGGGTGAAGCTTTCTTT. Translating gives CSAHDRGEAFF.

This rearrangement joins TRBV5-1 to TRBJ2-1; perhaps TRBD1 as D (7 bases). Trimming stripped 4 bases from V and 7 bases from J, with 24 bases between. The V gene's germline CDR1 is SGHRS and CDR2 YFSETQ. The CDR3 runs 17 residues. The CDR3 region has the DNA TGCGCCAGCAGCGGTGCAGATCAGGGGGGAGGAACAAATGAGCAGTTCTTC. Amino acids: CASSGADQGGGTNEQFF. Together with reference TRBV5-1 and TRBJ2-1, the CDR3 gives the full variable domain: KAGVTQTPRYLIKTRGQQVTLSCSPISGHRSVSWYQQTPGQGLQFLFEYFSETQRNKGNFPGRFSGRQFSNSRSEMNVSTLELGDSALYLCASSGADQGGGTNEQFFGPGTRLTVL.